This T cell receptor beta chain was retrieved from a study of shared clonotypes between healthy human individuals. Study in general: Per donor, three plates held CD4 naive cells, three held CD4 memory, two held CD8 naive and one held CD8 memory. Whole-study findings and limits: Generally, estimated richness proved larger in naive subsets than it did in memory subsets.

This clone occurred a few times. Antigen specificity is unknown. All donors qualified as healthy HIV-negative adults and had experienced no recent acute infections or vaccinations. Sorted-subset replicate PCRs used roughly 210 ng of genomic DNA. This amount corresponded to approximately 30,000 T cell genomes. Sequencing was performed with immunoSEQ multiplex PCR; in TCRdb, only in-frame clones are kept and a portion is missing. The sample carries about 1.1 million clones, about 84% recorded once. Looked up from germline, CDR1 is SNHLY and CDR2 is FYNNEI. The V end was cut by 10 bases, the J end by 7 bases, with 10 bases between. This CDR3 region has 10 residues.

The specimen was memory CD4+ T cells from PBMCs. Subset specified: CD45RA-negative fraction. This receptor was identified in a man younger than 30 in good health. Some clones in this sample may be carry-over from other donors' samples. The chain combines TRBV2 with TRBJ1-2; the D gene is possibly TRBD1 (6 bases). In nucleotides, the CDR3 is TGTGCCAAAGGAGGGGGTGGCTACACCTTC. It translates to CAKGGGGYTF.